The subject of this entry is one T cell receptor (beta chain). Antigen: not known. TCRdb re-derived calls from the 5' RACE reads in MiXCR, one entry per CDR3 protein. The sample comprises around 340,000 distinct CDR3 sequences, approximately 14% of which are singletons, and approximately 20% rests with the top ten. The data belong to a study of T-cell memory formation after mild COVID-19. At the level of the study: Clusters of TCRs were largely donor specific.

Study findings and constraints: Contracting clones, day 15 to 85, had balanced CD4/CD8, and later expanders favored CD4+. Contracting CD4+ clones were located mainly in CM and EM, and CD8+ clones in EMRA. Whether second-wave clones peaking at day 37 were SARS-CoV-2 specific went unconfirmed.

CDR3 length: 14 amino acids. Per the germline V gene, CDR1 is MGHRA and CDR2 is YSYEKL. The germline V and J ends were trimmed by 0 bases and 2 bases, with 7 bases remaining between them. The rearrangement uses TRBV4-1 and TRBJ2-5, with D unresolved. This TCR came from a man in his late teens or twenties who had mild COVID-19 (a few samples of this study predate the infection). Cell type and time point are not known. The source material was PBMCs or a T cell subset sorted from them (not recorded which). The CDR3 protein is CASSQEPRQETQYF. CDR3 nucleotides: TGCGCCAGCAGCCAAGAACCGCGACAAGAGACCCAGTACTTC.